This T cell receptor beta chain was documented in a study of blood T cell repertoires in COVID-19 (dated by TCRdb to 2020 to 2021). A note on the overall study: Samples from collaborators originated in the United States, Italy and Spain and spanned both the acute and convalescent phases of COVID-19. Samples were obtained from the ongoing ImmuneRACE study (first 160 participants) and from 1,000 to 1,500 subjects provided by 6 global collaborators. The material from the prospective study consisted of cDNA or gDNA derived from T cells, B-cell-depleted T cells, or PBMCs. The sample metadata nearly always contained a de-identified subject ID, COVID-19 status, age in years and sex. Where HLA class I and class II types were available, the types were taken from metadata supplied by the sample provider, not from assay-based typing. Subjects who had been exposed to COVID-19, were actively infected with it, or had recovered from it provided the deeply sampled blood TCRbeta repertoires that made up the dataset. The repertoires were released in a freely available public database intended as a resource for research on the immune response to SARS-CoV-2.

What the work shows at the level of the full study, not this receptor alone: How much clinical and demographic metadata was included differed by source and by participant, and the metadata was provided uncurated.

TCRbeta CDR3 regions were amplified from genomic DNA by means of the immunoSEQ Assay, a bias-controlled multiplex PCR. In the original analysis: The number of nucleated cells in each sample was estimated from the amplification of reference gene primers within the assay. To quantify the absolute abundance of each unique TCRbeta CDR3 rearrangement, sequence reads were collapsed and filtered. For each sample, productive Simpson clonality was calculated as the square root of Simpson's diversity index over productive rearrangements. TCRdb carries this immuneACCESS record with in-frame sequences only. Its versions omit some clonotypes, under half of them owing to an unresolved V gene in the studies checked, with the rest unexplained. V, J and clone size are taken as reported in that table, and D and trimming were inferred from the DNA itself. This sample has roughly 300,000 clones in its table, and 80% to 90% of those were observed once. The biggest ten clones account for roughly 4.2% of the sample.

Participants in the prospective study were enrolled through a virtual design, were aged 18 to 89 years, and lived in roughly 24 United States geographic areas. Cohort assignment in the prospective study relied on participant-reported clinical history from a screening survey and a study questionnaire. Each participant in the prospective study had whole blood, serum and a nasopharyngeal or oropharyngeal swab collected by mobile phlebotomists. Additional blood draws and questionnaires over an approximately 2-month period could optionally be provided by prospective study participants. Before DNA extraction, blood samples from the prospective study were shipped at room temperature or frozen. The CDR1 and CDR2 encoded by the germline V gene (reference sequence) are MNHEY and SMNVEV. Germline trimming: 0 bases from V, 0 bases from J; junction bases outside gene matches: 2. The CDR3 contains 17 residues, cysteine and phenylalanine counted. The only DNA kept is the CDR3, 51 bases in frame from the first base.

As to this clone: The target of this receptor is not known. Within one base of it there is no much larger clone, and no base qualities were kept.

This sequence was found in a middle-aged woman with acute COVID-19. Sequencing used PBMCs or T cells enriched from blood (not recorded which). The chain couples TRBV27 to TRBJ2-1, and TRBD2 aligns with 10 junction nucleotides. The DNA reads as follows: TGTGCCAGCAGTTTATCCCCTAGCGGGAGCTCCTACAATGAGCAGTTCTTC. Protein translation: CASSLSPSGSSYNEQFF.